Listed here are 28 T cell receptor beta chains from one sample, sequenced in a study of cytotoxic CD8 clonotypes in ibrutinib-treated CLL. Generated by immunoSEQ multiplex PCR, the TCRdb table keeps only in-frame clones and is missing some. The table includes about 92,000 clones, roughly three quarters detected once. The source was PBMCs, collected after 24 months of ibrutinib treatment. These TCRs come from a human donor with chronic lymphocytic leukemia.

This chain links TRBV6-6 with TRBJ1-1; D gene ambiguous. Trimming pared 2 bases from V and 6 bases from J, leaving 10 bases between. This CDR3 has 13 residues. Germline V gene lookup returns CDR1 MNHNY and CDR2 SVGAGI (reference sequence). The CDR3 sequence is CASSYLGKSEAFF. CDR3 DNA sequence: TGTGCCAGCAGTTACCTCGGGAAATCTGAAGCTTTCTTT.

This clone was detected once. The chain has TRBV6-1 and TRBJ2-7, with D unresolved. The length of the CDR3 is 12 residues. Germline V CDR1 and CDR2: MNHNS, SASEGT. Trimming removed 9 bases from V and 3 bases from J, with 12 bases in between. CDR3 nucleotide sequence: TGTGCCAGTCGCCCGCAGGTCTACGAGCAGTACTTC. Its translation is CASRPQVYEQYF.

J is TRBJ2-7 and V is TRBV7-2, with no clear D. V was cut by 0 bases and J by 1 base, with 4 bases left in between. Germline-derived CDR1 and CDR2 are SGHTA and FQGNSA. This CDR3 contains 13 residues. Here the CDR3 reads CASSLAQSYEQYF. The DNA for the CDR3 is TGTGCCAGCAGCTTAGCCCAGTCCTACGAGCAGTACTTC.

The chain couples TRBV4-2 to TRBJ2-2, with 7 bases identical to TRBD2. After removal of 1 base from V and 6 bases from J, the junction contained 5 bases not matched to a gene. The CDR3 consists of 15 residues. Germline CDR1 reads LGHNA; CDR2 reads YNFKEQ. In DNA form, the CDR3 reads TGTGCCAGCAGCCAAGTCACGGGAGGTCCCGGGGAGCTGTTTTTT. Translated, it gives CASSQVTGGPGELFF.

The chain carries TRBV7-9 and TRBJ2-5; 15 positions agree with TRBD2. The junction had 4 bases not matched to a gene; V was cut back by 3 bases and J by 5 bases. The CDR3 spans 16 residues. CDR1 is SEHNR, CDR2 FQNEAQ, per germline (reference sequence). In DNA form, the CDR3 reads TGTGCCAGCAGCTTGCGGACTAGCGGGAGGGGGGAGACCCAGTACTTC. Translated: CASSLRTSGRGETQYF.

This sequence joins TRBV28 and TRBJ2-7, with D possibly being TRBD2 (6 bases). This CDR3 comprises 12 residues. Germline V gene data show CDR1 as MDHEN and CDR2 as SYDVKM. V lost 9 bases, J lost 5 bases, and 14 bases lay in between. The CDR3 spells CASTGGVDEQYF. In DNA, the CDR3 is TGTGCCAGTACCGGGGGTGTCGACGAGCAGTACTTC.

This clone has just a few counts. The rearrangement uses TRBV27 and TRBJ1-2; D might be TRBD1 (6 bases). The CDR3 length is 15 residues. Germline assignment: CDR1 MNHEY and CDR2 SMNVEV (reference sequence). Trimming left V 2 bases short and J 5 bases short, with 15 bases between. CDR3 in amino acids: CASSLLGGGVYGYTF. CDR3 sequence (DNA): TGTGCCAGCAGTTTACTGGGAGGGGGGGTGTATGGCTACACCTTC.

This chain joins TRBV18 and TRBJ2-7; 9 positions agree with TRBD1. The length of the CDR3 is 15 residues. CDR1 and CDR2 from the germline V gene are KGHSH and LQKENI. J was trimmed by 0 bases and V by 6 bases; bases with no gene match: 6. As DNA, the CDR3 is TGTGCCAGCTCGCCCCGGGACAGGGTCTCCTACGAGCAGTACTTC. It specifies CASSPRDRVSYEQYF.

J is TRBJ1-2 and V is TRBV6-6, with TRBD1 matching 7 bases. V lost 6 bases, J lost 3 bases, and 7 bases stayed unmatched. Germline CDR1 and CDR2: MNHNY and SVGAGI (reference sequence). The CDR3 runs 14 residues. The CDR3 reads CASSTGVEDYGYTF. DNA of the CDR3: TGTGCCAGCAGCACAGGGGTGGAGGACTATGGCTACACCTTC.

The chain combines TRBV7-2 with TRBJ1-4, with 7 bases aligning to TRBD1. Per germline, CDR1 SGHTA and CDR2 FQGNSA. V was pared by 2 bases and J by 4 bases, with 7 bases of the junction left unmatched. The CDR3 extends over 16 amino acids. The CDR3 here is CASSLRGTEGNEKLFF. CDR3 DNA sequence: TGTGCCAGCAGCTTAAGGGGGACAGAGGGTAATGAAAAACTGTTTTTT.

This clone was observed a single time. The chain links TRBV6-5 to TRBJ1-5; weak D call: TRBD1 (5 bases). CDR1 and CDR2 (germline): MNHEY, SVGAGI. The CDR3 consists of 13 residues. The V end lost 5 bases, the J end lost 5 bases, and 10 bases lay between the germline ends. In DNA form, the CDR3 reads TGTGCCAGCAGTGAGACAGCCTATCAGCCCCAGCATTTT. This sequence encodes CASSETAYQPQHF.

The chain recombines TRBV9 with TRBJ2-4; D is unresolved. V was trimmed by 0 bases and J by 0 bases, leaving 7 bases between them. Germline lookup yields CDR1 SGDLS and CDR2 YYNGEE. The CDR3 loop spans 15 amino acids. The CDR3 loop is CASSVDGLAKNIQYF. CDR3 coding DNA: TGTGCCAGCAGCGTAGATGGTCTAGCCAAAAACATTCAGTACTTC.

V is TRBV28 and J is TRBJ1-5, with a tentative D call TRBD1 (5 bases). V lost 5 bases and J 7 bases, leaving 18 bases between the germline ends. The CDR3 has 15 amino acids. Germline-derived CDR1 and CDR2 are MDHEN and SYDVKM. The CDR3 nucleotides read TGTGCCAGCAGTCCACGCGGGCAGGGTGACCAGCCCCAGCATTTT. This codes for CASSPRGQGDQPQHF. Based on the CDR3 plus reference TRBV28 and TRBJ1-5, the full variable domain is DVKVTQSSRYLVKRTGEKVFLECVQDMDHENMFWYRQDPGLGLRLIYFSYDVKMKEKGDIPEGYSVSREKKERFSLILESASTNQTSMYLCASSPRGQGDQPQHFGDGTRLSIL.

This clone occurred a few times. This rearrangement joins TRBV18 to TRBJ1-2; D remains ambiguous. Trimming stripped 0 bases from V and 6 bases from J, with 8 bases between. The V gene's germline CDR1 is KGHSH and CDR2 LQKENI. CDR3 length: 13 residues. CDR3 sequence reads: CASSPPRENGYTF. Here the CDR3 DNA reads TGTGCCAGCTCACCACCGAGGGAAAATGGCTACACCTTC.

This clone came up a few times. J is TRBJ2-3 and V is TRBV6-9; 10 bases are shared with TRBD1. The length of the CDR3 is 16 residues. In germline, CDR1 is MNHGY, CDR2 SVAAGI. V shed 3 bases, J shed 4 bases, and the junction held 7 bases outside the gene matches. The DNA for the CDR3 is TGTGCCAGCAGTTACTGGGGACAGGGGAACGCAGATACGCAGTATTTT. Translated: CASSYWGQGNADTQYF.

This chain uses TRBV29-1 with TRBJ2-3, with 8 bases matching TRBD1. Germline CDR1 SQVTM, CDR2 ANQGSEA. V gave up 6 bases and J gave up 3 bases; unmatched junction bases: 14. There are 16 residues in the CDR3. The CDR3 is CSVNHYGQGWTDTQYF. The CDR3 DNA reads as TGCAGCGTGAATCATTATGGACAGGGTTGGACAGATACGCAGTATTTT.

In DNA, the CDR3 is TGTGCCAGCTCACCGGCAGGGCGAAACACCGGGGAGCTGTTTTTT. This sequence encodes CASSPAGRNTGELFF. This rearrangement joins TRBV18 to TRBJ2-2, with D tentatively TRBD1 (5 bases). The CDR3 is made up of 15 amino acids. In germline, CDR1 is KGHSH, CDR2 LQKENI. Trimming took off 3 bases at V and 2 bases at J, with 10 bases between the two ends.

In this sample, this clone turned up once. The CDR3 protein is CASSVAPSGDYEQYF. DNA for the CDR3: TGTGCCAGCAGCGTAGCTCCTAGCGGGGACTACGAGCAGTACTTC. V and J are TRBV9 and TRBJ2-7; 9 bases fit TRBD2. The germline CDR1 and CDR2 sequences are SGDLS and YYNGEE. CDR3 length: 15 residues. V trimming: 0 bases; J trimming: 3 bases; junction bases outside the gene matches: 4.

In this sample, this clone turned up a few times. This chain joins TRBV7-9 and TRBJ1-2, with 7 bases lining up with TRBD1. V trimming: 3 bases; J trimming: 8 bases; junction bases outside the gene matches: 6. This CDR3 is built from 13 residues. The germline gives CDR1 SEHNR, CDR2 FQNEAQ (reference sequence). This CDR3 reads CASSFGQDRGYTF. The CDR3 region has the DNA TGTGCCAGCAGCTTTGGACAGGATCGGGGCTACACCTTC.

The chain employs TRBV11-2 and TRBJ2-5, with D hard to call. The CDR3 totals 12 residues. Germline CDR1 is SGHAT and CDR2 is FQNNGV. V was cut by 4 bases and J by 6 bases, with 9 bases left in between. The CDR3 loop is CASSSVVKTQYF. CDR3 nucleotides: TGTGCCAGCAGCTCAGTGGTTAAGACCCAGTACTTC.

The chain links TRBV9 to TRBJ2-3, with 11 bases fitting TRBD2. Germline V gene data show CDR1 as SGDLS and CDR2 as YYNGEE. Unmatched junction bases numbered 8, after V lost 8 bases and J lost 0 bases. This CDR3 is 16 amino acids long. For the CDR3, the DNA is TGTGCCAGTACTAGCGGGGGAGCCCCTAGCACAGATACGCAGTATTTT. Translation gives CASTSGGAPSTDTQYF.

V gene TRBV4-2 combines with J gene TRBJ1-6; 7 nucleotides match TRBD1. CDR1 and CDR2 (germline): LGHNA, YNFKEQ. The CDR3 consists of 15 residues. The trim removed 5 bases at V and 4 bases at J, leaving 5 bases unmatched. The CDR3 sequence is CASSLSGGYNSPLHF. CDR3 sequence (DNA): TGTGCCAGCAGCTTGTCAGGGGGGTATAATTCACCCCTCCACTTT.

The chain is built from TRBV19 and TRBJ1-2; D call uncertain. Germline V gives CDR1 LNHDA, CDR2 SQIVND (reference sequence). CDR3 size: 11 residues. V was shortened by 6 bases and J by 2 bases, with 4 bases between the two germline ends. The CDR3 here is CASSRNYGYTF. The CDR3 nucleotides read TGTGCCAGTAGCCGGAACTATGGCTACACCTTC.

The V gene is TRBV9, the J gene TRBJ1-4; TRBD1 agrees at 8 bases. J lost 11 bases, V lost 4 bases, and 10 bases had no gene match. This CDR3 has 14 amino acids. From germline, CDR1 is SGDLS and CDR2 YYNGEE. CDR3 nucleotides: TGTGCCAGCAGCCCAAATGGGGGACAGGCGAAACTGTTTTTT. Amino acid sequence: CASSPNGGQAKLFF.

The chain is built from TRBV2 and TRBJ2-1, with D possibly being TRBD2 (6 bases). Trimming cost V 6 bases and J 1 base, with 16 bases left between them. The CDR3 has 16 amino acids. Germline lookup yields CDR1 SNHLY and CDR2 FYNNEI. In DNA, the CDR3 is TGTGCCAGCAGCGGGGGAGAGACTACATCCTACAATGAGCAGTTCTTC. Translated, it gives CASSGGETTSYNEQFF.

The CDR3 reads CASSVRGDQPQHF. The CDR3 DNA sequence: TGTGCCAGCAGCGTACGGGGGGATCAGCCCCAGCATTTT. The chain employs TRBV9 and TRBJ1-5, with D perhaps TRBD1 (5 bases). Looked up from germline, CDR1 is SGDLS and CDR2 is YYNGEE. The V end lost 1 base, the J end lost 5 bases, and 7 bases lay between the germline ends. This CDR3 spans 13 amino acids.

This clone was seen a handful of times. The chain recombines TRBV9 with TRBJ1-5; D is unresolved. The CDR3 runs 15 residues. CDR1 and CDR2 from the germline V gene are SGDLS and YYNGEE. V was pared by 5 bases and J by 0 bases, with 12 bases between. In DNA, the CDR3 is TGTGCCAGCAGTCGAGGTGGGAGTAGCAATCAGCCCCAGCATTTT. Translated, it gives CASSRGGSSNQPQHF.

The chain has TRBV7-3 and TRBJ2-7; possible D gene TRBD2, 8 bases. CDR1 and CDR2 from the germline V gene are SGHTA and FQGTGA. Trimming removed 5 bases at V and 3 bases at J, with 17 bases between. CDR3 size: 15 residues. CDR3 DNA: TGTGCCAGCAGCCCGGGAGGGGGCGGAATCTACGAGCAGTACTTC. As protein: CASSPGGGGIYEQYF. The entire variable domain, with the rest obtained from reference TRBV7-3 and TRBJ2-7, is as follows: GAGVSQTPSNKVTEKGKYVELRCDPISGHTALYWYRQSLGQGPEFLIYFQGTGAADDSGLPNDRFFAVRPEGSVSTLKIQRTERGDSAVYLCASSPGGGGIYEQYFGPGTRLTVT.